This entry lists 28 T cell receptor beta chains sequenced from one sample in a study of beta chain features in type 1 diabetes. The study reverse transcribed the entire isolated RNA, so it sequenced expressed TCRB transcripts. Libraries were prepared by immunoSEQ multiplex PCR; TCRdb keeps only in-frame clonotypes and omits some of them. The table shows around 260,000 clones, with about a fifth occurring only once. These TCRs' antigens remain unknown. Findings and caveats of the study: Patients with Type 1 diabetes showed moderately but significantly shorter TCRB CDR3s in all four CD4+ subsets.

The specimen was naive CD4+ T cells from blood. These receptors were collected from a woman aged 40 to 49 with type 1 diabetes.

The chain carries TRBV19 and TRBJ1-1, with 8 bases lining up with TRBD1. CDR3 length equals 17 residues. Germline V gives CDR1 LNHDA, CDR2 SQIVND (reference sequence). V dropped 10 bases and J dropped 1; count of bases not matched to a gene: 17. CDR3 sequence (DNA): TGTGCCACCCGATCGGGACAGGTTCTTAGAAGGAACACTGAAGCTTTCTTT. Amino acids: CATRSGQVLRRNTEAFF.

V and J are TRBV29-1 and TRBJ1-2; possibly TRBD1 for D (5 bases). V was trimmed by 5 bases and J by 0 bases, leaving 13 bases between them. The CDR3 is 14 residues long. The germline CDR1 and CDR2 sequences are SQVTM and ANQGSEA. The DNA for the CDR3 is TGCAGCGTTACAGGTTTTCCAGCTAACTATGGCTACACCTTC. Protein: CSVTGFPANYGYTF.

J is TRBJ2-7 and V is TRBV5-1; 8 nucleotides agree with TRBD2. Trimming removed 4 bases from V and 0 bases from J; junction bases left unmatched: 6. The CDR3 extends over 15 amino acids. Germline V gives CDR1 SGHRS, CDR2 YFSETQ. The DNA for the CDR3 is TGCGCCAGCAGCCCGACGAGCGGGAGCTCCTACGAGCAGTACTTC. This codes for CASSPTSGSSYEQYF.

V and J are TRBV7-9 and TRBJ2-7; 7 nucleotides agree with TRBD2. The CDR3 contains 13 residues. CDR1 is SEHNR and CDR2 is FQNEAQ in the germline V gene (reference sequence). The junction had 4 bases not matched to a gene; V was cut back by 8 bases and J by 0 bases. CDR3 loop: CASGRGGSYEQYF. CDR3 in DNA: TGTGCCAGCGGGAGGGGCGGCTCCTACGAGCAGTACTTC.

V usage is TRBV6-6 and J usage is TRBJ2-3; 8 bases map to TRBD1. The trim removed 5 bases at V and 4 bases at J, leaving 8 bases unmatched. This CDR3 is built from 15 residues. Looked up from germline, CDR1 is MNHNY and CDR2 is SVGAGI (reference sequence). In nucleotides, the CDR3 is TGTGCCAGCAGTCTCCGACAGGGGTCCGCAGATACGCAGTATTTT. Protein: CASSLRQGSADTQYF.

This clone was observed a few times. This sequence joins TRBV4-2 and TRBJ2-7, with 7 bases fitting TRBD2. The CDR3 is 15 residues long. Germline lookup yields CDR1 LGHNA and CDR2 YNFKEQ. The V and J ends lost 3 bases and 1 base, in that order; junction bases with no gene match: 6. In nucleotides, the CDR3 is TGTGCCAGCAGCCAGGTAGCGGGTGAGTCCTACGAGCAGTACTTC. Residues: CASSQVAGESYEQYF.

A few counts support this clone. This chain joins TRBV2 and TRBJ1-2; TRBD1 matches at 7 bases. Looked up from germline, CDR1 is SNHLY and CDR2 is FYNNEI. V lost 4 bases, J lost 5 bases, and 7 bases stayed unmatched. This CDR3 has 14 amino acids. CDR3 sequence reads: CASSAWTGTYGYTF. Written as DNA, the CDR3 is TGTGCCAGCAGTGCATGGACAGGAACTTATGGCTACACCTTC.

The CDR3 reads CASVTEANYGYTF. The CDR3 nucleotides are TGTGCCAGCGTAACGGAGGCTAACTATGGCTACACCTTC. The rearrangement uses TRBV28 and TRBJ1-2; D is undetermined. This CDR3 contains 13 residues. V dropped 8 bases and J dropped 0 bases, with 10 bases sitting between them. Per germline, CDR1 MDHEN and CDR2 SYDVKM.

V is TRBV18 and J is TRBJ2-7; no definite D call. This CDR3 has 15 residues. V shed 2 bases and J shed 6 bases, with 17 bases lying between them. Germline V gives CDR1 KGHSH, CDR2 LQKENI. The CDR3 DNA reads as TGTGCCAGCTCACCAGGCCTCTCCGATACAATCGAGCAGTACTTC. This encodes CASSPGLSDTIEQYF.

This clone was seen once. The gene calls are TRBV9 and TRBJ2-2; TRBD1 is a possible D gene (7 bases). CDR3 length: 17 amino acids. Per germline, CDR1 SGDLS and CDR2 YYNGEE. V lost 5 bases, J lost 9 bases, and 26 bases lay in between. This chain's CDR3 is CASSLGGVRQGGRELFF. The CDR3 bases are TGTGCCAGCAGTCTAGGCGGGGTCCGACAGGGCGGCCGGGAGCTGTTTTTT.

This clone was counted between two and nine times. This chain joins TRBV18 and TRBJ1-2, with D unresolved. The CDR3 has 12 residues. Trimming pared 2 bases from V and 8 bases from J, leaving 9 bases between. Germline values: CDR1 KGHSH, CDR2 LQKENI. CDR3 nucleotides: TGTGCCAGCTCACCATACGGCGGGGGCTACACCTTC. This translates into CASSPYGGGYTF.

The V gene is TRBV5-4, the J gene TRBJ1-6, with D perhaps TRBD1 (6 bases). Per the germline V gene, CDR1 is SGHNT and CDR2 is YYREEE (reference sequence). Trimming removed 5 bases from V and 10 bases from J, with 16 bases in between. The CDR3 is 14 amino acids. For the CDR3, the DNA is TGTGCCAGCAGAAGACAGGTAGATCGATCACCCCTCCACTTT. Amino acids: CASRRQVDRSPLHF.

This sequence joins TRBV27 and TRBJ1-6; TRBD1 aligns across 10 bases. Losses at the gene ends were 3 bases for V and 7 bases for J; bases not matched to a gene: 6. The germline V gene encodes CDR1 MNHEY and CDR2 SMNVEV (reference sequence). The CDR3 runs to 16 residues. CDR3 loop: CASSFSETGGNSPLHF. DNA of the CDR3: TGTGCCAGCAGTTTCTCCGAGACAGGGGGCAATTCACCCCTCCACTTT.

J is TRBJ2-1 and V is TRBV6-5; 9 nucleotides agree with TRBD2. V shed 1 base and J 10 bases; nucleotides not matched to a gene: 8. The CDR3 contains 15 residues. Germline CDR1 MNHEY, CDR2 SVGAGI. The CDR3 bases are TGTGCCAGCAGTTACTTGCTAGCGGGGCTAGGAGAGCAGTTCTTC. Its translation: CASSYLLAGLGEQFF.

The rearrangement joins TRBV5-4 to TRBJ2-1, with TRBD1 matching 7 bases. This CDR3 is 17 amino acids long. With 2 bases clipped from V and 0 bases from J, the junction kept 8 bases outside the gene matches. Germline CDR1 is SGHNT and CDR2 is YYREEE (reference sequence). This CDR3 reads CASSFSYRGPSYNEQFF. The CDR3 DNA sequence: TGTGCCAGCAGCTTCTCGTACAGGGGACCCTCCTACAATGAGCAGTTCTTC.

This chain joins TRBV27 and TRBJ1-2; 9 bases agree with TRBD1. This CDR3 has 15 amino acids. V shed 4 bases, J shed 5 bases, and the junction held 8 bases outside the gene matches. The germline CDR1 and CDR2 sequences are MNHEY and SMNVEV (reference sequence). CDR3 in amino acids: CASSSPGQGRYGYTF. The CDR3 region has the DNA TGTGCCAGCAGTTCCCCGGGACAGGGTCGATATGGCTACACCTTC.

V usage is TRBV30 and J usage is TRBJ1-1, with 7 positions matching TRBD1. This CDR3 has 14 amino acids. Trimming removed 4 bases from V and 0 bases from J; junction bases left unmatched: 5. The V gene's germline CDR1 is GTSNPN and CDR2 SVGIG (reference sequence). The CDR3 coding sequence is TGTGCCTGGATTCCGGGACAGTTGAACACTGAAGCTTTCTTT. Its translation: CAWIPGQLNTEAFF.

The chain carries TRBV7-2 and TRBJ1-2, with D maybe TRBD1 (5 bases). CDR1 and CDR2 (germline): SGHTA, FQGNSA. This CDR3 comprises 11 residues. Trimming removed 5 bases from V and 12 bases from J, with 13 bases in between. In nucleotides, the CDR3 is TGTGCCAGCAGCGGTGAGGGGAGGAACACCTTC. This sequence encodes CASSGEGRNTF.

CDR3 in DNA: TGTGCCAGCATCGACCACAGGGTGGGCACTGAAGCTTTCTTT. As protein: CASIDHRVGTEAFF. The chain couples TRBV7-8 to TRBJ1-1; D is perhaps TRBD1 (6 bases). The germline V and J ends were trimmed by 7 bases and 4 bases, with 16 bases remaining between them. The CDR3 is 14 amino acids. CDR1 is SGHVS, CDR2 FQNEAQ, per germline.

This clone was detected a few times. The chain employs TRBV5-4 and TRBJ1-1; possibly TRBD1 for D (6 bases). Per the germline V gene, CDR1 is SGHNT and CDR2 is YYREEE (reference sequence). V was shortened by 1 base and J by 1 base, with 11 bases between the two germline ends. This CDR3 has 15 amino acids. The CDR3 nucleotides read TGTGCCAGCAGCTTGTCTGGGACAAGGAACACTGAAGCTTTCTTT. This sequence encodes CASSLSGTRNTEAFF.

In its sample, this clone was seen a few times. The chain combines TRBV11-2 with TRBJ2-3, with a weak D call TRBD1 (5 bases). This CDR3 is 14 amino acids long. Germline assignment: CDR1 SGHAT and CDR2 FQNNGV. Trimming took 1 base from V and 8 from J, leaving 13 bases between them. Written as DNA, the CDR3 is TGTGCCAGCAGCTTAGTCAGGGAACGAGGTACGCAGTATTTT. The encoded protein is CASSLVRERGTQYF.

V usage is TRBV29-1 and J usage is TRBJ1-1; D not certain. V gave up 6 bases and J gave up 0 bases, with 11 bases separating them. Germline-derived CDR1 and CDR2 are SQVTM and ANQGSEA. The CDR3 totals 13 residues. The CDR3 nucleotides read TGCAGCGTGGCGAGCGGCCTGAACACTGAAGCTTTCTTT. As protein: CSVASGLNTEAFF. The full variable domain, its missing parts supplied by reference TRBV29-1 and TRBJ1-1, is SAVISQKPSRDICQRGTSLTIQCQVDSQVTMMFWYRQQPGQSLTLIATANQGSEATYESGFVIDKFPISRPNLTFSTLTVSNMSPEDSSIYLCSVASGLNTEAFFGQGTRLTVV.

This clone was detected a few times. The chain recombines TRBV10-3 with TRBJ2-3; 8 nucleotides agree with TRBD2. V lost 6 bases to trimming and J lost 2 bases; unmatched junction nucleotides: 1. Germline CDR1 and CDR2: ENHRY and SYGVKD. The CDR3 totals 13 residues. CDR3 DNA sequence: TGTGCCATCAGGACTAGCGACACAGATACGCAGTATTTT. It codes for CAIRTSDTDTQYF.

To note about this clone: Additional DNA sequences in this sample encode the identical CDR3. The genes are TRBV18 and TRBJ2-7; 7 bases line up with TRBD1. The CDR3 covers 12 residues. V was pared by 6 bases and J by 5 bases, with 4 bases of the junction left unmatched. Germline CDR1 reads KGHSH; CDR2 reads LQKENI. The CDR3 is CASSPTGDEQYF. The CDR3 nucleotides are TGTGCCAGCTCTCCAACAGGGGACGAGCAGTACTTC.

The gene calls are TRBV5-1 and TRBJ2-1; 7 positions match TRBD1. The V gene's germline CDR1 is SGHRS and CDR2 YFSETQ. The CDR3 consists of 14 residues. With 4 bases clipped from V and 5 bases from J, the junction kept 6 bases outside the gene matches. The CDR3 DNA follows: TGCGCCAGCAGCCCAGGACAGGCAGACAATGAGCAGTTCTTC. Encoded protein: CASSPGQADNEQFF. Based on the CDR3 plus reference TRBV5-1 and TRBJ2-1, the full variable domain is KAGVTQTPRYLIKTRGQQVTLSCSPISGHRSVSWYQQTPGQGLQFLFEYFSETQRNKGNFPGRFSGRQFSNSRSEMNVSTLELGDSALYLCASSPGQADNEQFFGPGTRLTVL.

In this sample, this clone turned up a few times. V gene TRBV29-1 combines with J gene TRBJ1-1; 8 bases are shared with TRBD1. The CDR3 is 12 residues long. V was clipped by 7 bases and J by 4 bases; unmatched bases: 5. Per the germline V gene, CDR1 is SQVTM and CDR2 is ANQGSEA. CDR3 DNA: TGCAGCGGGGGGACAGGCTTCACTGAAGCTTTCTTT. The encoded protein is CSGGTGFTEAFF.

This clone has only a few counts. The chain carries TRBV6-5 and TRBJ2-7; possibly TRBD1 for D (5 bases). The V end was cut by 4 bases, the J end by 3 bases, with 19 bases between. This CDR3 spans 16 amino acids. Germline V gene data show CDR1 as MNHEY and CDR2 as SVGAGI. The CDR3 protein is CASSSLTQGLGYEQYF. The CDR3 nucleotides are TGTGCCAGCAGTTCGCTTACCCAGGGTCTCGGCTACGAGCAGTACTTC.

The chain employs TRBV18 and TRBJ1-1; 9 bases are shared with TRBD1. Trimming at V came to 3 bases and at J to 4 bases, leaving 9 bases not matched to a gene. Germline CDR1 reads KGHSH; CDR2 reads LQKENI. The CDR3 covers 16 residues. CDR3 in amino acids: CASSPSRDRASTEAFF. DNA of the CDR3: TGTGCCAGCTCACCTTCCCGGGACAGGGCTAGCACTGAAGCTTTCTTT.